The sequence of this T cell receptor (beta chain) was determined in a study of cytomegalovirus exposure and HLA in healthy donors. The repertoire was sequenced with immunoSEQ multiplex PCR; TCRdb's copy has only in-frame clones and lacks some. The table lists 300,000 to 400,000 clones, roughly 86% of them singletons. The CDR3 is made up of 15 amino acids. V lost 4 bases to trimming and J lost 0 bases; unmatched junction nucleotides: 1. CDR1 is LNHDA and CDR2 is SQIVND in the germline V gene (reference sequence). This chain connects TRBV19 to TRBJ2-1; 9 bases agree with TRBD2. Sequencing was done on a sample of PBMCs. The origin of this receptor is a man aged 25-40 years in good health and CMV-seronegative. The CDR3 is CASSRRGGSYNEQFF. The CDR3 nucleotides are TGTGCCAGTAGTAGGCGGGGGGGCTCCTACAATGAGCAGTTCTTC.